This entry lists 32 T cell receptor beta chains sequenced from one sample in a study of cytomegalovirus exposure and HLA in healthy donors. PCR primers comprised 60 Vbeta and 13 Jbeta primers. Using immunoSEQ multiplex PCR, the repertoire was profiled, and TCRdb retains in-frame clones only, with some absent. This sample has roughly 150,000 clones, with around 75% found just once. Sample: PBMCs. Receptors originate from a female donor in good health and CMV-seronegative.

A note on this clone: Sequence at one end of the junction differs from germline and may be a read error. This chain joins TRBV30 and TRBJ2-3; 9 bases are shared with TRBD2. Germline loops: CDR1 GTSNPN, CDR2 SVGIG (reference sequence). This CDR3 is 10 amino acids long. CDR3 residues: CAWSVPSGNF. CDR3 nucleotide sequence: TGTGCCTGGAGTGTACCTAGCGGGAACTTT. The entire variable domain, with the rest obtained from reference TRBV30 and TRBJ2-3, is as follows: SQTIHQWPATLVQPVGSPLSLECTVEGTSNPNLYWYRQAAGRGLQLLFYSVGIGQISSEVPQNLSASRPQDRQFILSSKKLLLSDSGFYLCAWSVPSGNFGPGTRLTVL.

This chain joins TRBV28 and TRBJ2-7; no clear D gene. Trimming pared 5 bases from V and 4 bases from J, leaving 12 bases between. This CDR3 has 13 residues. The germline V gene encodes CDR1 MDHEN and CDR2 SYDVKM. CDR3 protein: CASSDGSGYEQYF. The DNA of the CDR3 is TGTGCCAGCAGTGATGGCTCGGGTTACGAGCAGTACTTC.

This chain links TRBV19 with TRBJ1-5; no definite D call. Trimming took 6 bases from V and 5 from J, leaving 17 bases between them. Germline CDR1 LNHDA, CDR2 SQIVND (reference sequence). The CDR3 consists of 15 residues. CDR3 amino acids: CASRPSGNEHQPQHF. CDR3 coding DNA: TGTGCCAGTAGGCCCTCCGGGAATGAGCATCAGCCCCAGCATTTT. The full variable domain, its missing parts supplied by reference TRBV19 and TRBJ1-5, is DGGITQSPKYLFRKEGQNVTLSCEQNLNHDAMYWYRQDPGQGLRLIYYSQIVNDFQKGDIAEGYSVSREKKESFPLTVTSAQKNPTAFYLCASRPSGNEHQPQHFGDGTRLSIL.

The chain joins TRBV29-1 to TRBJ2-7; D gene ambiguous. Trimming took off 6 bases at V and 3 bases at J, with 24 bases between the two ends. Germline V gives CDR1 SQVTM, CDR2 ANQGSEA. The CDR3 spans 16 residues. The DNA for the CDR3 is TGCAGCGTGGCCCGGGTAGCCGTAGAATCGGACTACGAGCAGTACTTC. Its translation is CSVARVAVESDYEQYF.

The chain recombines TRBV28 with TRBJ2-7; 10 nucleotides align to TRBD2. The CDR3 covers 16 residues. V lost 6 bases and J lost 3; bases outside the gene matches: 11. Germline values: CDR1 MDHEN, CDR2 SYDVKM. The CDR3 nucleotides are TGTGCCAGCAGCACAACTAGCGGGAAATGGGACTACGAGCAGTACTTC. Protein: CASSTTSGKWDYEQYF.

The table lists this clone with a few counts. The V gene is TRBV28, the J gene TRBJ2-1, with D uncertain. This CDR3 comprises 21 residues. Germline values: CDR1 MDHEN, CDR2 SYDVKM. The V gene lost 3 bases and the J gene lost 3 bases, with 30 bases spanning the gap. The CDR3 sequence is CASSFSLPGPSPYGHYNEQFF. As DNA, the CDR3 is TGTGCCAGCAGTTTCTCCCTACCAGGCCCATCGCCCTATGGTCACTACAATGAGCAGTTCTTC.

The CDR3 DNA reads TGTGCCAGCAGCTTGTTTTCAAGGAGTTCCTACGAGCAGTACTTC. This codes for CASSLFSRSSYEQYF. The V call is TRBV5-8, the J call TRBJ2-7; no definite D call. Trimming stripped 1 base from V and 1 base from J, with 12 bases between. The germline V gene has CDR1 SGHTS and CDR2 YDEGEE. This CDR3 is 15 amino acids long.

V gene TRBV6-5 combines with J gene TRBJ1-3; no firm D call. Germline CDR1 is MNHEY and CDR2 is SVGAGI. With 6 bases removed from V and 4 bases from J, the gap between germline ends came to 13 bases. The CDR3 covers 14 residues. In DNA form, the CDR3 reads TGTGCCAGCAGCCCCCGACACCGCGGAAACACCATATATTTT. This gives the protein CASSPRHRGNTIYF.

The J gene is TRBJ1-2, the V gene TRBV14, with 8 nucleotides matching TRBD1. The CDR3 contains 15 residues. Germline CDR1 reads SGHDN; CDR2 reads FVKESK. Trimming cost V 4 bases and J 4 bases; bases outside gene matches: 8. The CDR3 sequence: CASSRAGGSLYGYTF. CDR3 DNA sequence: TGTGCCAGCAGCCGAGCAGGGGGCAGCCTCTATGGCTACACCTTC.

This clone was found once. The chain links TRBV7-9 to TRBJ2-7; perhaps TRBD1 as D (6 bases). Germline CDR1 reads SEHNR; CDR2 reads FQNEAQ (reference sequence). The CDR3 extends over 14 amino acids. V shed 6 bases and J shed 0 bases, with 12 bases lying between them. This CDR3 is CASRGGNASYEQYF. Here the CDR3 DNA reads TGTGCCAGCAGAGGGGGAAATGCCTCCTACGAGCAGTACTTC.

The chain links TRBV15 to TRBJ2-2; D uncertain. Trimming pared 3 bases from V and 2 bases from J, leaving 4 bases between. Germline CDR1 is LNHNV and CDR2 is YYDKDF (reference sequence). The CDR3 spans 13 residues. CDR3 sequence (DNA): TGTGCCACCAGCAGTCTTAACACCGGGGAGCTGTTTTTT. Protein sequence: CATSSLNTGELFF.

The genes are TRBV2 and TRBJ2-2; TRBD2 agrees at 9 bases. Germline-derived CDR1 and CDR2 are SNHLY and FYNNEI. The CDR3 totals 15 residues. V trimming: 7 bases; J trimming: 7 bases; junction bases outside the gene matches: 10. The CDR3, as DNA: TGTGCCAGCAAGGCGGGAGGGGACCGTTTCGGGGAGCTGTTTTTT. As protein: CASKAGGDRFGELFF. The full variable domain, with the rest looked up from reference TRBV2 and TRBJ2-2, is EPEVTQTPSHQVTQMGQEVILRCVPISNHLYFYWYRQILGQKVEFLVSFYNNEISEKSEIFDDQFSVERPDGSNFTLKIRSTKLEDSAMYFCASKAGGDRFGELFFGEGSRLTVL.

J is TRBJ2-7 and V is TRBV5-6; 7 bases match TRBD1. The CDR3 is 13 residues long. The trim removed 4 bases at V and 7 bases at J, leaving 8 bases unmatched. The germline V gene has CDR1 SGHDT and CDR2 YYEEEE. CDR3 sequence reads: CASSLPRGQEQYF. CDR3 bases: TGTGCCAGCAGCCTTCCCCGGGGACAGGAGCAGTACTTC.

The V call is TRBV28, the J call TRBJ1-5; 11 nucleotides match TRBD1. The germline V gene has CDR1 MDHEN and CDR2 SYDVKM. The CDR3 sequence is 16 residues long. The J segment lost 6 bases and the V segment lost 5 bases, leaving 9 bases of the junction unmatched. CDR3 residues: CASSLSGTGGFQPQHF. The CDR3 nucleotides read TGTGCCAGCAGTCTGTCCGGGACAGGGGGTTTTCAGCCCCAGCATTTT.

The chain carries TRBV27 and TRBJ2-7; 9 positions agree with TRBD1. V trimming: 2 bases; J trimming: 4 bases; junction bases outside the gene matches: 6. The germline CDR1 and CDR2 sequences are MNHEY and SMNVEV (reference sequence). The CDR3 sequence is 15 residues long. The CDR3 protein is CASSLAPTGGYEQYF. Here the CDR3 DNA reads TGTGCCAGCAGTTTAGCCCCGACAGGGGGGTACGAGCAGTACTTC.

A word on this clone: The sample holds other DNA sequences that translate to the same CDR3. This rearrangement joins TRBV6-6 to TRBJ2-7; TRBD1 matches at 9 bases. The germline V gene encodes CDR1 MNHNY and CDR2 SVGAGI (reference sequence). CDR3 length equals 13 residues. The J segment lost 2 bases and the V segment lost 8 bases, leaving 4 bases of the junction unmatched. The CDR3 region is CASSGQGPYEQYF. CDR3 coding DNA: TGTGCCAGCTCGGGACAGGGTCCCTACGAGCAGTACTTC.

J is TRBJ2-7 and V is TRBV5-5; 9 bases agree with TRBD2. The trim removed 0 bases at V and 7 bases at J, leaving 2 bases unmatched. CDR1 SGHKS and CDR2 YYEKEE come from the germline V gene (reference sequence). There are 13 residues in the CDR3. The DNA of the CDR3 is TGTGCCAGCAGCTTGGTTACTAGCGGGGAGCAGTACTTC. It codes for CASSLVTSGEQYF.

The table lists this clone with a few counts. The gene calls are TRBV13 and TRBJ2-5; 7 bases agree with TRBD1. The germline gives CDR1 PRHDT, CDR2 FYEKMQ (reference sequence). Trimming at V came to 2 bases and at J to 9 bases, leaving 12 bases not matched to a gene. This CDR3 comprises 15 residues. The CDR3 here is CASSLTPGGERPQYF. The CDR3 nucleotides read TGTGCCAGCAGCTTAACCCCAGGGGGAGAGAGACCCCAGTACTTC. Supplemented by reference TRBV13 and TRBJ2-5, the full variable domain reads AAGVIQSPRHLIKEKRETATLKCYPIPRHDTVYWYQQGPGQDPQFLISFYEKMQSDKGSIPDRFSAQQFSDYHSELNMSSLELGDSALYFCASSLTPGGERPQYFGPGTRLLVL.

V is TRBV18 and J is TRBJ1-1, with 9 bases identical to TRBD1. The CDR3 is 13 amino acids. The V segment lost 5 bases and the J segment 5 bases; nucleotides outside the gene matches: 3. The germline gives CDR1 KGHSH, CDR2 LQKENI. As DNA, the CDR3 is TGTGCCAGCTCAAGAGGGACAGGGACTGAAGCTTTCTTT. Translating gives CASSRGTGTEAFF.

On this clone itself: Because the CDR3's place on the DNA is in doubt, the DNA is left out and the CDR3 is given as listed by TCRdb. CDR3 protein: CASSASADLRQHF. The chain is built from TRBV7-9 and TRBJ1-5. The germline V gene has CDR1 SEHNR and CDR2 FQNEAQ (reference sequence). The CDR3 comprises 13 residues, both ends counted.

V and J are TRBV27 and TRBJ1-5, with 11 bases fitting TRBD1. V gave up 5 bases and J gave up 7 bases; unmatched junction bases: 4. The CDR3 contains 14 residues. The germline V gene encodes CDR1 MNHEY and CDR2 SMNVEV (reference sequence). CDR3 sequence reads: CASSPGQGEQPQHF. CDR3 coding DNA: TGTGCCAGCAGTCCGGGACAGGGGGAGCAGCCCCAGCATTTT.

V is TRBV29-1 and J is TRBJ2-3, with 10 bases fitting TRBD2. CDR3 length: 13 residues. Germline CDR1 is SQVTM and CDR2 is ANQGSEA. Trimming removed 6 bases from V and 2 bases from J; junction bases left unmatched: 2. The CDR3 DNA reads TGCAGCGTCAGCGGGAGGGCCACAGATACGCAGTATTTT. It encodes CSVSGRATDTQYF.

This clone has more than one count but fewer than ten. The CDR3 DNA sequence: TGTGCCAGCAGCCTCACTCTAGAAGCAACTAACCCCGGGGAGCTGTTTTTT. Its protein product is CASSLTLEATNPGELFF. The V and J genes are TRBV27 and TRBJ2-2; D is undetermined. This CDR3 is 17 amino acids long. Trimming took 6 bases from V and 6 from J, leaving 23 bases between them. From germline, CDR1 is MNHEY and CDR2 SMNVEV (reference sequence).

This chain links TRBV5-1 with TRBJ2-7; the D gene is possibly TRBD2 (6 bases). Germline CDR1 and CDR2: SGHRS and YFSETQ. Deletions cut 0 bases from V and 0 bases from J, with 7 bases between. The CDR3 contains 14 residues. This chain's CDR3 is CASSLGGDSYEQYF. The CDR3 nucleotides are TGCGCCAGCAGCTTGGGGGGGGACTCCTACGAGCAGTACTTC.

This clone was picked up one time. The chain has TRBV28 and TRBJ1-2; 11 nucleotides align to TRBD1. The CDR3 has 14 amino acids. The V gene end was trimmed by 6 bases and the J gene end by 8 bases; junction bases not matched to a gene: 8. The V gene's germline CDR1 is MDHEN and CDR2 SYDVKM. The CDR3 DNA sequence: TGTGCCAGCAGCCTGGACAGGGGGCGCGGAGGCTACACCTTC. Its protein product is CASSLDRGRGGYTF.

The sample holds one count of this clone. V gene TRBV27 combines with J gene TRBJ1-5; 8 bases fit TRBD1. Germline CDR1 and CDR2: MNHEY and SMNVEV (reference sequence). The CDR3 is made up of 14 amino acids. With V trimmed by 5 bases and J by 4 bases, 4 bases remained unmatched. CDR3 region: CASSQGAPNQPQHF. CDR3 DNA: TGTGCCAGCAGTCAGGGGGCCCCGAATCAGCCCCAGCATTTT.

This sequence joins TRBV2 and TRBJ2-4; a weak D match, TRBD1 (6 bases). The CDR3 totals 15 residues. V lost 6 bases, J lost 8 bases, and 20 bases lay in between. CDR1 SNHLY and CDR2 FYNNEI come from the germline V gene. The CDR3 reads CASRTGDIIGDIQYF. CDR3 sequence (DNA): TGTGCCAGCAGGACAGGCGACATCATTGGGGACATTCAGTACTTC.

This clone occurred once. The rearrangement uses TRBV11-2 and TRBJ1-4; TRBD1 matches 8 bases. The J segment lost 8 bases and the V segment lost 5 bases, leaving 7 bases of the junction unmatched. Germline V gene lookup returns CDR1 SGHAT and CDR2 FQNNGV. CDR3 size: 14 residues. CDR3 coding DNA: TGTGCCAGCAGCCCCCCAGGGGGCCCGGAAAAACTGTTTTTT. Translated, it gives CASSPPGGPEKLFF. The full variable domain, with the rest looked up from reference TRBV11-2 and TRBJ1-4, is EAGVAQSPRYKIIEKRQSVAFWCNPISGHATLYWYQQILGQGPKLLIQFQNNGVVDDSQLPKDRFSAERLKGVDSTLKIQPAKLEDSAVYLCASSPPGGPEKLFFGSGTQLSVL.

The chain has TRBV27 and TRBJ2-5; D is undetermined. Germline CDR1 MNHEY, CDR2 SMNVEV (reference sequence). Trimming took 5 bases from V and 5 from J, leaving 21 bases between them. The CDR3 sequence is 16 residues long. This CDR3 is CASSPQPVPVEETQYF. CDR3 nucleotide sequence: TGTGCCAGCAGTCCCCAACCGGTGCCGGTTGAGGAGACCCAGTACTTC.

The rearrangement joins TRBV7-9 to TRBJ1-4; 9 bases are shared with TRBD1. The CDR3 covers 17 residues. Germline CDR1 reads SEHNR; CDR2 reads FQNEAQ (reference sequence). V shed 4 bases and J 5 bases; nucleotides not matched to a gene: 11. The CDR3 nucleotides are TGTGCCAGCAGCTCTTCTACAGGGGGCGAAAAGAATGAAAAACTGTTTTTT. Its translation is CASSSSTGGEKNEKLFF.

This chain links TRBV7-9 with TRBJ1-1; tentatively, D is TRBD1 (5 bases). The CDR3 length is 16 residues. Per germline, CDR1 SEHNR and CDR2 FQNEAQ (reference sequence). V lost 1 base and J lost 4, with 16 bases in between. The CDR3 loop is CASSLGLRVLGTEAFF. The CDR3 DNA follows: TGTGCCAGCAGCTTAGGACTCAGGGTGCTGGGCACTGAAGCTTTCTTT.

The CDR3 DNA reads TGTGCCAGCGGCCCTAAAGTTGGGGGAGGTGAGCAGTTCTTC. It is translated as CASGPKVGGGEQFF. This sequence joins TRBV6-5 and TRBJ2-1, with D possibly being TRBD2 (6 bases). Germline V gives CDR1 MNHEY, CDR2 SVGAGI. This CDR3 region has 14 residues. Trimming took 8 bases from V and 9 from J, leaving 20 bases between them.